The 17 T cell receptor beta chains listed next were all sequenced from one sample in a study of CXCR3-negative and CXCR3-positive naive CD8 T cells. General study results and limits: TRB CDR3 hydrophobicity was greater in CXCR3-positive naive cells than in CXCR3-negative naive cells.

These TCRs are of unknown antigen specificity. It was by 5' RACE with UMI labels that the TRB cDNA libraries were prepared. After re-calling the 5' RACE reads, TCRdb lists one entry per CDR3 protein, DNA absent. This sample's clone table lists about 98,000 distinct CDR3 sequences. The sequenced material came from naive CXCR3+ CD8+ T cells from blood. Subset denoted: CD45RO-CCR7+CD27+CD95- naive CD8+ T cells expressing CXCR3 (TNR3+). These receptors all come from a human donor in good health. Some clones in this sample may be carry-over from other donors' samples.

The chain has TRBV28 and TRBJ1-1; TCRdb calls TRBD1, which cannot be checked without DNA. The CDR3 is 14 amino acids. The germline gives CDR1 MDHEN, CDR2 SYDVKM. The CDR3: CASSSRGRGTEAFF.

V usage is TRBV20-1 and J usage is TRBJ2-2; TCRdb gives TRBD1 as the D gene, but with no DNA this cannot be confirmed. CDR3 length: 15 residues. In germline, CDR1 is DFQATT, CDR2 SNEGSKA (reference sequence). The CDR3 sequence is CSAPDRGRRTGELFF.

The chain links TRBV4-3 to TRBJ1-1; TCRdb names TRBD1, which stays unverified in the absence of DNA. The CDR3 is 15 residues long. CDR1 and CDR2 from the germline V gene are LGHNA and YSLEER. Here the CDR3 reads CASSQSRTVNTEAFF.

J is TRBJ2-5 and V is TRBV18. This CDR3 has 17 amino acids. Germline V gene data show CDR1 as KGHSH and CDR2 as LQKENI. The CDR3 loop is CASSPPGVARIQETQYF.

The rearrangement links TRBV7-9 to TRBJ2-7; TCRdb proposes TRBD1, but this gene call is untestable without DNA. Germline CDR1 and CDR2: SEHNR and FQNEAQ (reference sequence). The CDR3 loop spans 14 amino acids. CDR3 protein: CASSFRQGGYEQYF.

V gene TRBV7-8 combines with J gene TRBJ2-3; TCRdb outputs TRBD1, but without DNA this stays unchecked. The CDR3 runs 15 residues. Germline V gene data show CDR1 as SGHVS and CDR2 as FQNEAQ. This chain's CDR3 is CASTYLRGVSDTQYF. Complete variable domain (other parts from reference TRBV7-8 and TRBJ2-3): GAGVSQSPRYKVAKRGQDVALRCDPISGHVSLFWYQQALGQGPEFLTYFQNEAQLDKSGLPSDRFFAERPEGSVSTLKIQRTQQEDSAVYLCASTYLRGVSDTQYFGPGTRLTVL.

The chain uses TRBV30 and TRBJ1-1. The CDR3 runs 12 residues. Germline-derived CDR1 and CDR2 are GTSNPN and SVGIG (reference sequence). CDR3 sequence reads: CAWGTGNTEAFF. Looking up the rest from reference TRBV30 and TRBJ1-1 gives the full variable domain: SQTIHQWPATLVQPVGSPLSLECTVEGTSNPNLYWYRQAAGRGLQLLFYSVGIGQISSEVPQNLSASRPQDRQFILSSKKLLLSDSGFYLCAWGTGNTEAFFGQGTRLTVV.

The genes are TRBV11-2 and TRBJ2-7. CDR1 and CDR2 from the germline V gene are SGHAT and FQNNGV. This CDR3 region has 15 residues. The CDR3 is CASSLAPEDSYEQYF.

This chain joins TRBV12-3 or TRBV12-4 and TRBJ1-1; there is no DNA to check the TCRdb D call of TRBD1. There are 16 residues in the CDR3. The CDR3 loop reads CASSSSYREDKGEAFF.

CDR3 sequence: CASRRSDSYNEQFF. The chain employs TRBV7-9 and TRBJ2-1. Germline V CDR1 and CDR2: SEHNR, FQNEAQ (reference sequence). The CDR3 runs 14 residues.

V is TRBV27 and J is TRBJ2-1; TCRdb's D call of TRBD1 is untestable without DNA. Germline-derived CDR1 and CDR2 are MNHEY and SMNVEV (reference sequence). The CDR3 spans 14 residues. This chain's CDR3 is CATIPGTGVNEQLF.

V is TRBV7-2 and J is TRBJ2-5; no DNA is available, so the TRBD2 call from TCRdb remains unchecked. Per the germline V gene, CDR1 is SGHTA and CDR2 is FQGNSA. The CDR3 is made up of 18 amino acids. CDR3 amino acids: CASSTGTGPFFLQETQYF.

This chain uses TRBV20-1 with TRBJ2-7. CDR3 length equals 13 residues. The germline CDR1 and CDR2 sequences are DFQATT and SNEGSKA (reference sequence). CDR3 sequence: CSARDLRDYEQYF.

The J gene is TRBJ2-4, the V gene TRBV21-1; the D call from TCRdb, TRBD1, cannot be confirmed without DNA. TRBV21-1 is labeled a pseudogene. The length of the CDR3 is 18 residues. The CDR3 reads CASTPLSTRTAAKNIQHF.

The gene calls are TRBV10-1 and TRBJ2-3; TCRdb proposes TRBD1, but this gene call is untestable without DNA. CDR1 is WNHNN, CDR2 SYGVQD, per germline (reference sequence). The CDR3 contains 18 residues. The CDR3 region is CASSYNRTAKISTDTQYF.

The rearrangement uses TRBV5-6 and TRBJ2-1. Germline V gene data show CDR1 as SGHDT and CDR2 as YYEEEE. The CDR3 contains 14 residues. The CDR3 here is CASSLYRQYNEQFF.

The V and J genes are TRBV12-3 or TRBV12-4 and TRBJ1-2. There are 15 residues in the CDR3. The CDR3 loop reads CASRQIDGVYYGYTF.